These 31 T cell receptor beta chains share one sample of origin, sequenced in a study of T-cell reconstitution after alpha-beta-depleted transplantation in children. A TCRbeta library incorporating unique molecular identifiers was prepared. Each CDR3 protein is one row after TCRdb ran MiXCR on the PCR reads. The sample has 45,000 to 55,000 distinct CDR3 sequences; roughly 8.7% are singletons. The input for sequencing was PBMCs, mostly from graft donor cells, taken 60 days after TCRalphabeta/CD19-depleted stem cell transplant. The receptors stem from a male patient under 10 years old who had a stem cell transplant for chronic granulomatous disease, so the T cells may come from the graft donor.

This clonotype was observed a few times. The rearrangement links TRBV2 to TRBJ2-7, with TRBD2 as a possible D gene (6 bases). The CDR3 runs to 15 residues. V was pared by 1 base and J by 4 bases, with 14 bases between. Germline assignment: CDR1 SNHLY and CDR2 FYNNEI. The CDR3 DNA sequence: TGTGCCAGCAGTGAAGTCCCCCTCGGGGGTTACGAGCAGTACTTC. It yields the protein CASSEVPLGGYEQYF.

This clonotype was seen many times. The J gene is TRBJ2-1, the V gene TRBV13, with TRBD2 as a possible D gene (6 bases). The CDR3 consists of 17 residues. Germline V gene data show CDR1 as PRHDT and CDR2 as FYEKMQ (reference sequence). V shed 0 bases and J shed 6 bases, with 18 bases lying between them. CDR3 amino acids: CASSLGPWRGQVNEQFF. The CDR3 DNA is TGTGCCAGCAGCTTAGGGCCCTGGCGGGGTCAAGTCAATGAGCAGTTCTTC.

This clonotype has just a few counts. The chain joins TRBV9 to TRBJ2-1; 10 bases fit TRBD1. The V gene end was trimmed by 3 bases and the J gene end by 2 bases; junction bases not matched to a gene: 5. This CDR3 has 16 residues. CDR1 is SGDLS, CDR2 YYNGEE, per germline. CDR3 sequence (DNA): TGTGCCAGCAGCGGGGACAGGGGCCGGGCCTACAATGAGCAGTTCTTC. Protein: CASSGDRGRAYNEQFF.

The sample holds many counts of this clonotype. The V gene is TRBV7-8, the J gene TRBJ2-2; D tentatively reads TRBD1 or TRBD2 (5 bases each). The V end lost 1 base, the J end lost 0 bases, and 15 bases lay between the germline ends. This CDR3 is built from 18 residues. Germline values: CDR1 SGHVS, CDR2 FQNEAQ. The CDR3 bases are TGTGCCAGCAGCTTAGTGCTCCCGGGACCTACGAACACCGGGGAGCTGTTTTTT. It encodes CASSLVLPGPTNTGELFF.

This clonotype was counted ten times or more. The V call is TRBV9, the J call TRBJ2-1, with 10 bases that match TRBD2. CDR1 and CDR2 (germline): SGDLS, YYNGEE. Trimming cost V 1 base and J 1 base; bases outside gene matches: 2. The CDR3 covers 16 residues. CDR3 sequence: CASSVIAGGSYNEQFF. For the CDR3, the DNA is TGTGCCAGCAGCGTAATAGCGGGAGGTTCCTACAATGAGCAGTTCTTC.

The chain combines TRBV4-3 with TRBJ2-1; D unclear. Trimming left V 0 bases short and J 3 bases short, with 12 bases between. Per the germline V gene, CDR1 is LGHNA and CDR2 is YSLEER. This CDR3 comprises 16 residues. This chain's CDR3 is CASSQDSSTYYNEQFF. CDR3 nucleotides: TGCGCCAGCAGCCAAGATTCCAGTACCTACTACAATGAGCAGTTCTTC.

This clonotype was detected many times. The chain recombines TRBV5-1 with TRBJ2-7, with D perhaps matching TRBD1 (7 bases). Germline CDR1 is SGHRS and CDR2 is YFSETQ. The CDR3 runs to 15 residues. V was clipped by 5 bases and J by 3 bases, with 18 bases between them. Written as DNA, the CDR3 is TGCGCCAGCAGACCCCAGGGGGGCCCGTACTACGAGCAGTACTTC. This codes for CASRPQGGPYYEQYF.

This clonotype showed up just a few times. The chain is built from TRBV4-1 and TRBJ2-7; D remains unclear. Germline values: CDR1 MGHRA, CDR2 YSYEKL. Deletions cut 0 bases from V and 2 bases from J, with 14 bases between. CDR3 length equals 16 residues. CDR3 residues: CASSQDGIGRAYEQYF. The CDR3, as DNA: TGCGCCAGCAGCCAAGATGGGATAGGACGAGCCTACGAGCAGTACTTC.

This clonotype was recorded many times. V is TRBV6-5 and J is TRBJ2-1, with D possibly TRBD1 on 5 matching bases. This CDR3 has 13 residues. The germline V and J ends were trimmed by 8 bases and 9 bases, with 17 bases remaining between them. From germline, CDR1 is MNHEY and CDR2 SVGAGI. Here the CDR3 reads CASRRAPWGEQFF. Here the CDR3 DNA reads TGTGCCAGCCGCAGGGCTCCCTGGGGTGAGCAGTTCTTC.

V gene TRBV5-5 combines with J gene TRBJ2-3; 9 bases map to TRBD1. The CDR3 totals 17 residues. Germline V gene lookup returns CDR1 SGHKS and CDR2 YYEKEE (reference sequence). J gave up 3 bases and V 4 bases, and 12 bases lay outside the gene matches. The CDR3 DNA is TGTGCCAGCAGCCGTTGGGCTTGGGGACAGGGAACAGATACGCAGTATTTT. This translates into CASSRWAWGQGTDTQYF.

The chain combines TRBV15 with TRBJ1-5, with TRBD1 matching 12 bases. V trimming: 0 bases; J trimming: 4 bases; junction bases outside the gene matches: 7. There are 18 residues in the CDR3. Germline V gene data show CDR1 as LNHNV and CDR2 as YYDKDF (reference sequence). This CDR3 is CATSRDGGTGGVNQPQHF. The CDR3 DNA is TGTGCCACCAGCAGAGATGGAGGGACAGGGGGCGTGAATCAGCCCCAGCATTTT. The whole variable domain, remainder taken from reference TRBV15 and TRBJ1-5, is DAMVIQNPRYQVTQFGKPVTLSCSQTLNHNVMYWYQQKSSQAPKLLFHYYDKDFNNEADTPDNFQSRRPNTSFCFLDIRSPGLGDTAMYLCATSRDGGTGGVNQPQHFGDGTRLSIL.

This clonotype appeared many times. The V gene is TRBV14, the J gene TRBJ2-1, with D possibly matching TRBD2 (8 bases). V was trimmed by 4 bases and J by 5 bases, leaving 18 bases between them. CDR3 length: 16 amino acids. Germline values: CDR1 SGHDN, CDR2 FVKESK. CDR3 residues: CASSRRQGLVNNEQFF. The CDR3 DNA is TGTGCCAGCAGCCGAAGACAGGGACTAGTAAACAATGAGCAGTTCTTC. The full variable domain, rest sourced from reference TRBV14 and TRBJ2-1, is EAGVTQFPSHSVIEKGQTVTLRCDPISGHDNLYWYRRVMGKEIKFLLHFVKESKQDESGMPNNRFLAERTGGTYSTLKVQPAELEDSGVYFCASSRRQGLVNNEQFFGPGTRLTVL.

This clonotype was observed at least ten times. V and J are TRBV10-1 and TRBJ2-4, with 8 bases that match TRBD1. V shed 7 bases and J 7 bases; nucleotides not matched to a gene: 9. The CDR3 is 14 amino acids. CDR1 and CDR2 from the germline V gene are WNHNN and SYGVQD (reference sequence). CDR3 in DNA: TGCGCCAGCACCCTTGACAGGGGAGGCAACATTCAGTACTTC. Encoded protein: CASTLDRGGNIQYF.

J is TRBJ2-5 and V is TRBV6-5; 10 nucleotides agree with TRBD1. J lost 1 base, V lost 2 bases, and 4 bases had no gene match. The CDR3 is 16 amino acids. Looked up from germline, CDR1 is MNHEY and CDR2 is SVGAGI. The CDR3 DNA is TGTGCCAGCAGTTACGCGGGACAGGGGTCCCAAGAGACCCAGTACTTC. Amino acids: CASSYAGQGSQETQYF.

This clonotype was seen more than once but under ten times. This chain uses TRBV7-9 with TRBJ2-1; D gene unclear. Deletions cut 3 bases from V and 3 bases from J, with 15 bases between. The CDR3 extends over 16 amino acids. The germline V gene encodes CDR1 SEHNR and CDR2 FQNEAQ (reference sequence). CDR3 protein: CASSFLGNARYNEQFF. CDR3 coding DNA: TGTGCCAGCAGCTTCTTAGGGAACGCTCGCTACAATGAGCAGTTCTTC.

The chain joins TRBV7-6 to TRBJ2-3; D unclear. Trimming left V 1 base short and J 0 bases short, with 14 bases between. Germline CDR1 is SGHVS and CDR2 is FNYEAQ. This CDR3 spans 17 amino acids. CDR3 in amino acids: CASSLVPPVRSTDTQYF. CDR3 nucleotides: TGTGCCAGCAGCTTAGTTCCTCCCGTCCGGAGCACAGATACGCAGTATTTT.

Ten or more counts support this clonotype. CDR3 region: CASSWTGGTGELFF. The CDR3 region has the DNA TGTGCCAGCAGCTGGACAGGGGGCACCGGGGAGCTGTTTTTT. The chain combines TRBV7-9 with TRBJ2-2, with 10 bases matching TRBD1. Germline V lookup: CDR1 SEHNR, CDR2 FQNEAQ (reference sequence). This CDR3 is 14 amino acids long. J was trimmed by 4 bases and V by 4 bases; bases with no gene match: 0. The full variable domain, completed using reference TRBV7-9 and TRBJ2-2, is DTGVSQNPRHKITKRGQNVTFRCDPISEHNRLYWYRQTLGQGPEFLTYFQNEAQLEKSRLLSDRFSAERPKGSFSTLEIQRTEQGDSAMYLCASSWTGGTGELFFGEGSRLTVL.

In this sample, this clonotype turned up many times. V is TRBV5-1 and J is TRBJ2-1; TRBD2 matches at 12 bases. CDR3 size: 17 residues. The V and J ends lost 4 bases and 3 bases, in that order; junction bases with no gene match: 8. Germline CDR1 and CDR2: SGHRS and YFSETQ. The CDR3 nucleotides are TGCGCCAGCAGCGACTCTAGCGGGAGGGCGCGCTACAATGAGCAGTTCTTC. It translates to CASSDSSGRARYNEQFF.

This clonotype has at least ten counts. The chain combines TRBV4-3 with TRBJ1-5; D call uncertain. CDR3 length equals 14 residues. Trimming took off 1 base at V and 6 bases at J, with 10 bases between the two ends. Germline CDR1 LGHNA, CDR2 YSLEER. The CDR3 sequence: CASSQVKVGQPQHF. In nucleotides, the CDR3 is TGCGCCAGCAGCCAAGTGAAGGTGGGTCAGCCCCAGCATTTT.

This clonotype was recorded at least ten times. The DNA of the CDR3 is TGTGCCAGCAGCATACTAGCGGGAGTTTTTGGTTCCTACAATGAGCAGTTCTTC. Its protein is CASSILAGVFGSYNEQFF. V usage is TRBV11-3 and J usage is TRBJ2-1; 11 bases align to TRBD2. The germline V gene has CDR1 SGHNT and CDR2 YENEEA. The CDR3 contains 18 residues. J was trimmed by 1 base and V by 5 bases; bases with no gene match: 10.

This clonotype was found a few times. The rearrangement links TRBV27 to TRBJ2-7, with a weak D call TRBD2 (6 bases). Trimming removed 3 bases from V and 0 bases from J, with 18 bases in between. This CDR3 region has 17 residues. Germline CDR1 and CDR2: MNHEY and SMNVEV (reference sequence). DNA of the CDR3: TGTGCCAGCAGTTTTCTAACCTTAGGGAGGCCCTCCTACGAGCAGTACTTC. Its translation: CASSFLTLGRPSYEQYF.

In its sample, this clonotype was seen many times. CDR3 residues: CASSFAANYGYTF. The DNA for the CDR3 is TGTGCCAGCAGTTTCGCAGCTAACTATGGCTACACCTTC. The gene calls are TRBV27 and TRBJ1-2; D is unresolved. V was clipped by 3 bases and J by 0 bases, with 5 bases between them. The CDR3 runs 13 residues. Per the germline V gene, CDR1 is MNHEY and CDR2 is SMNVEV (reference sequence).

This clonotype has a single count. The chain joins TRBV5-5 to TRBJ1-4, with D possibly matching TRBD1 (6 bases). Trimming removed 8 bases from V and 10 bases from J, with 15 bases in between. The CDR3 is 12 amino acids. Germline V gene sequence: CDR1 SGHKS, CDR2 YYEKEE (reference sequence). In DNA, the CDR3 is TGTGCCAGTATGGGGGGCTCGCGAAAACTGTTTTTT. This codes for CASMGGSRKLFF.

The sample holds many counts of this clonotype. The rearrangement joins TRBV20-1 to TRBJ2-4; D is possibly TRBD1 or TRBD2 (6 bases each). This CDR3 comprises 15 residues. Germline V gene sequence: CDR1 DFQATT, CDR2 SNEGSKA (reference sequence). V was cut by 3 bases and J by 7 bases, with 19 bases left in between. CDR3 DNA: TGCAGTGCTAGGGGAGATAGCGGCCAGGGGAACATTCAGTACTTC. Translated: CSARGDSGQGNIQYF.

This chain uses TRBV20-1 with TRBJ1-2; D may be TRBD1 (5 bases). V dropped 0 bases and J dropped 8 bases, with 22 bases sitting between them. Per germline, CDR1 DFQATT and CDR2 SNEGSKA (reference sequence). The CDR3 has 16 residues. The CDR3 region has the DNA TGCAGTGCTAGAGATCAACCCTTAAGGGGATGGAGGGGCTACACCTTC. Translated, it gives CSARDQPLRGWRGYTF.

This clonotype has a count of ten or more. The rearrangement uses TRBV7-2 and TRBJ2-5; TRBD2 matches at 8 bases. Germline assignment: CDR1 SGHTA and CDR2 FQGNSA. The CDR3 covers 15 residues. The V segment lost 3 bases and the J segment 4 bases; nucleotides outside the gene matches: 7. The CDR3 DNA reads as TGTGCCAGCAGCTTTCAAGCGGGAGCCCCAGAGACCCAGTACTTC. It translates to CASSFQAGAPETQYF.

This clonotype was picked up many times. This chain uses TRBV2 with TRBJ2-7; D gene ambiguous. CDR3 length equals 15 residues. Per germline, CDR1 SNHLY and CDR2 FYNNEI. The V and J ends lost 7 bases and 0 bases respectively, with 16 bases between them. The CDR3 reads CASNSDGETSYEQYF. The CDR3 coding sequence is TGTGCCAGCAACTCCGACGGTGAAACCTCCTACGAGCAGTACTTC.

This clonotype was seen many times. This chain links TRBV3-1 with TRBJ2-5; D is perhaps TRBD2 (5 bases). Trimming removed 3 bases from V and 5 bases from J, with 16 bases in between. Germline loops: CDR1 LGHDT, CDR2 YNNKEL (reference sequence). The CDR3 totals 15 residues. Here the CDR3 reads CASSQGRTSLETQYF. CDR3 bases: TGTGCCAGCAGCCAGGGCCGAACTAGTTTGGAGACCCAGTACTTC.

This clonotype was counted at least ten times. V and J are TRBV12-3 or TRBV12-4 and TRBJ1-4; D is possibly TRBD1 (6 bases). This CDR3 region has 14 residues. The ends were cut back, 5 bases at V and 5 bases at J, with 12 bases in the middle. CDR3 DNA sequence: TGTGCCAGCAGTCAAGACAGGCGGAATGAAAAACTGTTTTTT. Protein product: CASSQDRRNEKLFF.

Judged by abundance, this clonotype is medium-sized (0.01 to 0.1%). The rearrangement links TRBV6-7 to TRBJ2-6; TRBD1 matches 10 bases. TRBV6-7 is reported as an ORF; its role is uncertain. The CDR3 length is 20 residues. The trim removed 1 base at V and 0 bases at J, leaving 9 bases unmatched. CDR3 loop: CASSYLADRGNNSGANVLTF. In DNA, the CDR3 is TGTGCCAGCAGTTACTTAGCGGACAGGGGGAATAACTCTGGGGCCAACGTCCTGACTTTC.

In its sample, this clonotype was seen many times. The V and J genes are TRBV9 and TRBJ2-3; 8 bases fit TRBD2. Germline trimming cut 0 bases from V and 7 bases from J; bases unmatched to any gene: 13. This CDR3 is built from 17 residues. Germline V gene lookup returns CDR1 SGDLS and CDR2 YYNGEE. The CDR3 loop is CASSVGGSTGGRNTQYF. The CDR3 DNA follows: TGTGCCAGCAGCGTAGGGGGGAGCACGGGAGGGAGAAATACGCAGTATTTT.